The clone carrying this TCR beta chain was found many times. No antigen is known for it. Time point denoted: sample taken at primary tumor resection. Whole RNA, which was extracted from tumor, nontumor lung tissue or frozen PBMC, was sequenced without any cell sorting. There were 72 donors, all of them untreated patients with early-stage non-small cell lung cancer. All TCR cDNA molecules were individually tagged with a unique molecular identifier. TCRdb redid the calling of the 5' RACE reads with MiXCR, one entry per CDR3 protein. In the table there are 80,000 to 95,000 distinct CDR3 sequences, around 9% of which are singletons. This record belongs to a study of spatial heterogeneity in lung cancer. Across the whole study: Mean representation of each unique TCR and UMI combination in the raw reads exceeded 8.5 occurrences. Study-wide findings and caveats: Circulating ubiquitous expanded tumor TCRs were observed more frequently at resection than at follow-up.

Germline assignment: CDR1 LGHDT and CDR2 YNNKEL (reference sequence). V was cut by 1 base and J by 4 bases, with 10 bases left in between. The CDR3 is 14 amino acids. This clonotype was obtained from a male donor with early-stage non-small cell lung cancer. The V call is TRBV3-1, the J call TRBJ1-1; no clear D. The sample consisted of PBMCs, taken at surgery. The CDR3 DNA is TGTGCCAGCAGCCAAGCCTGGGGTGGCACTGAAGCTTTCTTT. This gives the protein CASSQAWGGTEAFF.